Shown below are 8 T cell receptor beta chains from a single sample sequenced in a study of T cell responses to AZD1222 COVID-19 vaccine. TCRdb's copy holds only in-frame clones and misses some; the assay was immunoSEQ multiplex PCR. The repertoire holds 90,000 to 110,000 clones, with roughly 91% as singletons. The sequencing used peripheral blood, collected on day 0 of AZD1222 vaccination. The receptor source for this set is an adult in good health.

This rearrangement joins TRBV7-9 to TRBJ1-6, with 9 bases aligning to TRBD1. The germline gives CDR1 SEHNR, CDR2 FQNEAQ (reference sequence). This CDR3 is 13 amino acids long. V lost 5 bases, J lost 14 bases, and 7 bases stayed unmatched. The CDR3 DNA is TGTGCCAGCAGCCGACAGGGGGACTTCACCCTCCACTTT. This sequence encodes CASSRQGDFTLHF.

The genes are TRBV20-1 and TRBJ2-7; D is possibly TRBD1 or TRBD2 (6 bases each). The CDR3 has 13 amino acids. CDR1 and CDR2 from the germline V gene are DFQATT and SNEGSKA (reference sequence). Deletions cut 3 bases from V and 2 bases from J, with 11 bases between. Written as DNA, the CDR3 is TGCAGTGCTAGTCCCGGGGGCCCCTACGAGCAGTACTTC. Its protein is CSASPGGPYEQYF.

V gene TRBV15 combines with J gene TRBJ1-1; unclear D gene. Trimming stripped 0 bases from V and 1 base from J, with 9 bases between. The germline V gene has CDR1 LNHNV and CDR2 YYDKDF (reference sequence). The CDR3 consists of 15 residues. The CDR3 region is CATSRDRVENTEAFF. The CDR3 DNA reads as TGTGCCACCAGCAGAGATAGGGTGGAGAACACTGAAGCTTTCTTT.

J is TRBJ2-1 and V is TRBV7-2, with 9 bases that match TRBD1. Looked up from germline, CDR1 is SGHTA and CDR2 is FQGNSA. Trimming took 1 base from V and 6 from J; bases not matched to a gene: 1. The CDR3 spans 14 residues. Here the CDR3 DNA reads TGTGCCAGCAGCTTAGGGACAGGGGCCAATGAGCAGTTCTTC. It yields the protein CASSLGTGANEQFF.

V usage is TRBV18 and J usage is TRBJ2-2, with a possible D match to TRBD2 (5 bases). The length of the CDR3 is 12 residues. V dropped 6 bases and J dropped 6 bases, with 8 bases sitting between them. Germline CDR1 reads KGHSH; CDR2 reads LQKENI. The CDR3 nucleotides are TGTGCCAGCTCCCGGGAAGCCGGGGAGCTGTTTTTT. Translated: CASSREAGELFF.

The gene calls are TRBV6-5 and TRBJ1-1; D is unclear. The V and J ends lost 7 bases and 3 bases respectively, with 18 bases between them. Germline values: CDR1 MNHEY, CDR2 SVGAGI. The CDR3 consists of 15 residues. The CDR3 coding sequence is TGTGCCAGCACCACGACTTGGAGCCCGGACACTGAAGCTTTCTTT. Amino acids: CASTTTWSPDTEAFF.

The rearrangement links TRBV30 to TRBJ1-2; 9 bases are shared with TRBD1. Per the germline V gene, CDR1 is GTSNPN and CDR2 is SVGIG (reference sequence). Unmatched junction bases numbered 9, after V lost 3 bases and J lost 7 bases. The length of the CDR3 is 14 residues. This CDR3 is CAWRNTGGATGYTF. CDR3 nucleotides: TGTGCCTGGAGGAACACAGGGGGCGCCACTGGCTACACCTTC.

The rearrangement uses TRBV11-2 and TRBJ2-7, with TRBD1 identical over 7 bases. Germline V gene sequence: CDR1 SGHAT, CDR2 FQNNGV. The CDR3 spans 18 residues. V gave up 2 bases and J gave up 3 bases; unmatched junction bases: 16. The CDR3 coding sequence is TGTGCCAGCAGCTTAACCGTTCAGGGGGACAGACGAAACTACGAGCAGTACTTC. This gives the protein CASSLTVQGDRRNYEQYF.